A selection of T cell receptor beta chains follows, all from one sample in a study of blood T cell repertoires in COVID-19. The protocol was immunoSEQ multiplex PCR, while the TCRdb copy is restricted to in-frame clones and leaves out a portion. The table has a few hundred thousand clones, 85% to 90% seen once. The material sequenced was PBMCs or T cells enriched from blood (not recorded which). The receptors stem from a young woman who had recovered from COVID-19. Both conserved end residues are part of each CDR3. The D gene is left open where the match is weak. The size field is filled for only some rows; it gives once, few, many or a size class.

V gene,D gene,clone size,J gene,CDR3 protein,CDR3 DNA
TRBV6-5,TRBD1,NA,TRBJ1-4,CASREGQASLGKLFF,TGTGCCAGCAGAGAGGGACAGGCGTCGCTTGGCAAACTGTTTTTT
TRBV18,NA,few,TRBJ1-6,CASSPAQGNNSPLHF,TGTGCCAGCTCACCAGCACAGGGAAATAATTCACCCCTCCACTTT
TRBV13,NA,NA,TRBJ1-3,CASSLNQAVGNTIYF,TGTGCCAGCAGCTTAAACCAGGCAGTTGGAAACACCATATATTTT
TRBV6-5,NA,NA,TRBJ1-2,CASRQNYGYTF,TGTGCCAGCAGGCAGAACTATGGCTACACCTTC
TRBV7-3,NA,NA,TRBJ1-1,CASSLTRDTEAFF,TGTGCCAGCAGCTTAACGAGGGACACTGAAGCTTTCTTT
TRBV19,TRBD1,NA,TRBJ1-2,CASSTRQGQVGSYGYTF,TGTGCCAGTAGTACAAGACAGGGCCAGGTCGGCAGCTATGGCTACACCTTC
TRBV5-1,TRBD2,once,TRBJ2-2,CASTNRGAGLNRSANTGELFF,TGCGCCAGCACCAACCGGGGAGCGGGGTTGAACAGGTCAGCGAACACCGGGGAGCTGTTTTTT
TRBV28,TRBD1,NA,TRBJ1-2,CASRLSDREDYGYTF,TGTGCCAGCAGGTTATCGGACAGGGAGGACTATGGCTACACCTTC
TRBV7-9,NA,NA,TRBJ1-2,CASSSYTF,TGTGCCAGCAGTAGCTACACCTTC
TRBV29-1,NA,NA,TRBJ1-1,CSVEGGGMNTEAFF,TGCAGCGTTGAAGGAGGCGGCATGAACACTGAAGCTTTCTTT
TRBV3-1/TRBV3-2,TRBD2,NA,TRBJ2-7,CASSQAVTSGGSIYEQYF,TGTGCCAGCAGCCAAGCCGTCACTAGCGGGGGGTCCATCTACGAGCAGTACTTC
TRBV7-9,NA,NA,TRBJ2-2,CASSLFFGGAGDTGELFF,TGTGCCAGCAGCTTATTTTTTGGGGGCGCTGGGGACACCGGGGAGCTGTTTTTT
TRBV7-9,NA,NA,TRBJ2-3,CASSFDQGISPPYF,TGTGCCAGCAGCTTTGATCAGGGGATCAGCCCCCCCTATTTT
TRBV9,NA,NA,TRBJ1-6,CASSVGAVSSYNSPLHF,TGTGCCAGCAGCGTAGGAGCGGTAAGCTCCTATAATTCACCCCTCCACTTT
TRBV5-4,TRBD1,NA,TRBJ1-1,CASSPLQGANTEAFF,TGTGCCAGCAGCCCTCTCCAGGGGGCGAACACTGAAGCTTTCTTT
TRBV9,NA,NA,TRBJ2-2,CASSVSPSLAVGELFF,TGTGCCAGCAGCGTATCCCCATCCCTCGCGGTCGGGGAGCTGTTTTTT
TRBV19,TRBD1,NA,TRBJ1-4,CASSIPPGQAIF,TGTGCCAGTAGTATTCCCCCCGGACAGGCGATTTTT
TRBV19,NA,NA,TRBJ1-6,CASKIQGADSPLHF,TGTGCCAGTAAGATACAGGGAGCCGATTCACCCCTCCACTTT
TRBV7-3,NA,NA,TRBJ2-2,CASSHIGGGGELFF,TGTGCCAGCAGCCACATTGGGGGCGGCGGGGAGCTGTTTTTT
TRBV3-1/TRBV3-2,TRBD1,NA,TRBJ2-7,CASSLGTGMGYEQYF,TGTGCCAGCAGCCTGGGGACAGGGATGGGCTACGAGCAGTACTTC
TRBV6-2/TRBV6-3,NA,few,TRBJ1-5,CASSWLGGRMSNQPQHF,TGTGCCAGCAGTTGGTTGGGGGGGCGGATGAGCAATCAGCCCCAGCATTTT
TRBV9,TRBD2,NA,TRBJ2-1,CASSPRLAGTLSEQFF,TGTGCCAGCAGCCCCCGACTAGCGGGGACGTTAAGTGAGCAGTTCTTC
TRBV10-2,NA,NA,TRBJ2-1,CASSEWGNSYNEQFF,TGCGCCAGCAGTGAGTGGGGCAACTCCTACAATGAGCAGTTCTTC
TRBV11-2,TRBD1,NA,TRBJ1-5,CASSRDRGYNQPQHF,TGTGCCAGCAGCCGGGACAGGGGATACAATCAGCCCCAGCATTTT
TRBV6-2/TRBV6-3,NA,NA,TRBJ1-1,CASSSDTWNTEAFF,TGTGCCAGCAGTTCCGACACCTGGAACACTGAAGCTTTCTTT
TRBV4-1,NA,NA,TRBJ1-6,CASSQEDRNSPLHF,TGCGCCAGCAGCCAAGAAGACAGGAATTCACCCCTCCACTTT
TRBV6-5,NA,NA,TRBJ1-1,CASSTGSRNTEAFF,TGTGCCAGCAGTACAGGGAGCAGGAACACTGAAGCTTTCTTT
TRBV7-2,NA,NA,TRBJ1-1,CASCVRRNTEAFF,TGTGCCAGCTGCGTCCGCCGGAACACTGAAGCTTTCTTT
TRBV5-8,TRBD1,NA,TRBJ2-1,CASSTGGLPYNEQFF,TGTGCCAGCAGTACAGGGGGCTTGCCCTACAATGAGCAGTTCTTC
TRBV3-1/TRBV3-2,TRBD1,NA,TRBJ2-3,CASSPDRGRTDTQYF,TGTGCCAGCAGCCCGGACAGGGGGCGCACAGATACGCAGTATTTT
TRBV7-9,TRBD1,NA,TRBJ1-4,CASSHRQGGINEKLFF,TGTGCCAGCAGCCACAGACAGGGGGGGATTAATGAAAAACTGTTTTTT
TRBV30,NA,NA,TRBJ2-5,CAWSVRGETQYF,TGTGCCTGGAGTGTACGAGGGGAGACCCAGTACTTC
TRBV18,TRBD2,NA,TRBJ2-7,CASSPLFLSDGTTLEQYF,TGTGCCAGCTCACCCCTCTTTCTGTCGGACGGGACTACTCTCGAGCAGTACTTC
TRBV11-2,TRBD1,NA,TRBJ2-1,CASSLTGDEQFF,TGTGCCAGCAGCTTAACAGGGGACGAGCAGTTCTTC
TRBV5-1,NA,NA,TRBJ1-5,CASSLGEGGAGNQPQHF,TGCGCCAGCAGCTTGGGGGAAGGGGGGGCTGGCAATCAGCCCCAGCATTTT
TRBV20-1,NA,NA,TRBJ2-3,CRTGVADTQYF,TGCAGGACCGGGGTCGCAGATACGCAGTATTTT
TRBV12-3/TRBV12-4,NA,NA,TRBJ1-1,CAGSGLNTEAFF,TGTGCAGGATCGGGGTTGAACACTGAAGCTTTCTTT
TRBV7-9,NA,NA,TRBJ2-3,CASSLLVRTDTQYF,TGTGCCAGCAGCTTACTAGTCCGCACAGATACGCAGTATTTT
TRBV9,NA,once,TRBJ1-5,CASSVTGGNQPQHF,TGTGCCAGCAGCGTTACAGGAGGCAATCAGCCCCAGCATTTT
TRBV5-1,TRBD1,NA,TRBJ2-1,CASSYDRAGEQFF,TGCGCCAGCAGCTATGACAGGGCCGGGGAGCAGTTCTTC
TRBV18,NA,NA,TRBJ1-3,CASSPVTGELGNTIYF,TGTGCCAGCTCACCGGTAACAGGAGAGCTTGGAAACACCATATATTTT